Shown below are 5 T cell receptor beta chains from a single sample sequenced in a study of blood T cell repertoires in COVID-19. Clones were read by immunoSEQ multiplex PCR, and TCRdb kept only the in-frame ones, dropping some. The sample lists over 150,000 clones, approximately 88% occurring once. The sample was peripheral blood. These TCRs come from a woman aged 55-70 years who had recovered from COVID-19.

The CDR3 reads CASSPPRRTALDDEQFF. As DNA, the CDR3 is TGTGCCAGCAGCCCGCCACGTCGGACAGCTCTAGACGATGAGCAGTTCTTC. The chain carries TRBV7-9 and TRBJ2-1; weak D call: TRBD1 (6 bases). Germline CDR1 and CDR2: SEHNR and FQNEAQ (reference sequence). The V end lost 5 bases, the J end lost 8 bases, and 25 bases lay between the germline ends. The CDR3 has 17 amino acids. The full variable domain, rest sourced from reference TRBV7-9 and TRBJ2-1, is DTGVSQNPRHKITKRGQNVTFRCDPISEHNRLYWYRQTLGQGPEFLTYFQNEAQLEKSRLLSDRFSAERPKGSFSTLEIQRTEQGDSAMYLCASSPPRRTALDDEQFFGPGTRLTVL.

The chain uses TRBV5-4 and TRBJ2-7; D is uncertain. Germline V gene lookup returns CDR1 SGHNT and CDR2 YYREEE (reference sequence). The V gene lost 0 bases and the J gene lost 2 bases, with 9 bases spanning the gap. The CDR3 is made up of 14 amino acids. The DNA of the CDR3 is TGTGCCAGCAGCTTGGCCAATGAGCCCTACGAGCAGTACTTC. Its protein product is CASSLANEPYEQYF.

The chain recombines TRBV7-8 with TRBJ1-2; 7 bases line up with TRBD1. In germline, CDR1 is SGHVS, CDR2 FQNEAQ. J lost 9 bases, V lost 2 bases, and 12 bases had no gene match. The CDR3 has 15 residues. The CDR3, as DNA: TGTGCCAGCAGCTTAAGTGACAGGGCCCCAGAACGCTACACCTTC. Encoded protein: CASSLSDRAPERYTF.

This clone was seen only a few times. J is TRBJ1-2 and V is TRBV9; D remains unclear. V lost 4 bases and J 6 bases, leaving 10 bases between the germline ends. The CDR3 sequence is 12 residues long. The germline V gene has CDR1 SGDLS and CDR2 YYNGEE. CDR3: CASSPEYDGYTF. The CDR3 DNA follows: TGTGCCAGCAGCCCAGAATATGATGGCTACACCTTC.

The chain combines TRBV2 with TRBJ1-1, with D possibly being TRBD1 (6 bases). V lost 6 bases and J 11 bases, leaving 22 bases between the germline ends. This CDR3 region has 14 residues. Germline V gives CDR1 SNHLY, CDR2 FYNNEI. Written as DNA, the CDR3 is TGTGCCAGCAGGGTTCTGACAGGCCCCGGTAGGGCTTTCTTT. It translates to CASRVLTGPGRAFF.